The 2 T cell receptor beta chains presented below share a single source sample, sequenced in a study of T cells expressing NK-cell markers. Reprocessing the 5' RACE reads, TCRdb reports a single entry for every CDR3 protein and omits DNA. This table holds 150,000 to 180,000 distinct CDR3 sequences. Sequences were obtained from blood T cells: a sorted CD56 or NKG2C T cell subset, CD4+ or CD8+ T cells, or bulk PBMC T cells (not recorded which). These receptors all stem from a woman aged 45-60 years in good health.

This chain uses TRBV29-1 with TRBJ2-1; the TCRdb call, TRBD2, lacks DNA for checking. In germline, CDR1 is SQVTM, CDR2 ANQGSEA. The CDR3 is 13 amino acids. The CDR3 sequence: CSVNGLRLSEQFF.

The chain carries TRBV7-6 and TRBJ1-4; TCRdb's D call of TRBD1 is untestable without DNA. There are 15 residues in the CDR3. The germline V gene has CDR1 SGHVS and CDR2 FNYEAQ. The CDR3 region is CASSLMDRTNEKLFF.